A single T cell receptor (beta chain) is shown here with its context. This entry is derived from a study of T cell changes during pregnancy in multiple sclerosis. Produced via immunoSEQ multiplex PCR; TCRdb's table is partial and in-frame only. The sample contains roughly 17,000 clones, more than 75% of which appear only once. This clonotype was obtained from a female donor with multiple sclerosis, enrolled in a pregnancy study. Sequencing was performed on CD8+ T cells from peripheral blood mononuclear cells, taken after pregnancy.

The CDR3 protein is CASSTLAVSTDTQYF. In DNA form, the CDR3 reads TGTGCCAGTAGTACCCTAGCGGTAAGCACAGATACGCAGTATTTT. The chain uses TRBV19 and TRBJ2-3; 7 bases line up with TRBD2. The ends lost 4 bases at V and 0 bases at J; junction bases unmatched: 4. The CDR3 has 15 residues. CDR1 LNHDA and CDR2 SQIVND come from the germline V gene (reference sequence).